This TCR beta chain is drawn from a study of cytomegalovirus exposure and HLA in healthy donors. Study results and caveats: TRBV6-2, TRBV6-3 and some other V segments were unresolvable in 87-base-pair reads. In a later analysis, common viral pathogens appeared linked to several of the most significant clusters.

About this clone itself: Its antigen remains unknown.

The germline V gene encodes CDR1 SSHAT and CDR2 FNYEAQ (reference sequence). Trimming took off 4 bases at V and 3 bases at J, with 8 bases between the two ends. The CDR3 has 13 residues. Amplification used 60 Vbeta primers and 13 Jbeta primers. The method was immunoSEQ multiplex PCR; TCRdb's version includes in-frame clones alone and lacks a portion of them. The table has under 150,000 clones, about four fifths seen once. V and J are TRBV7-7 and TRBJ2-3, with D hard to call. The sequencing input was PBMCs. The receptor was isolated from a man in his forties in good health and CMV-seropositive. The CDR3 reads CASSYDWTDTQYF. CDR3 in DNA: TGTGCCAGCAGCTACGACTGGACAGATACGCAGTATTTT.